This T cell receptor beta chain was obtained from a study of blood T cell repertoires in COVID-19. At the level of the study: Acute and convalescent COVID-19 specimens originated in the United States, Italy and Spain.

Original analysis: Estimation of nucleated cell counts relied on the amplification of reference gene primers. TCRdb's copy holds only in-frame clones and misses some; the assay was immunoSEQ multiplex PCR. D and trimming were read from the DNA, whereas the V and J calls and clone size are those reported in that table. Of roughly 260,000 clones listed, about 88% were seen once; the top ten hold 2.1%. The CDR3 runs to 14 residues. Germline V gene sequence: CDR1 MNHEY, CDR2 SVGAGI. Unmatched junction bases numbered 1, after V lost 0 bases and J lost 4 bases. Specimen: peripheral blood. The rearrangement uses TRBV6-5 and TRBJ2-5; 8 bases are shared with TRBD2. The receptor was derived from a woman in her forties who had recovered from COVID-19. The CDR3 spells CASSYSGRGETQYF. The CDR3 bases are TGTGCCAGCAGTTACTCCGGGAGGGGAGAGACCCAGTACTTC.